This TCR beta chain was identified in a study of T cell repertoires in cytomegalovirus infection (dated by TCRdb to about 2019). Background for the entire study: Donor HLA type was relevant to the analysis, because carriage of CMV infection together with the matching HLA type was indicated by public TCR beta signatures. Paper-wide results and their limitations: Carriers of CMV infection plus the relevant HLA type were discriminated by the cumulative frequency of public TCR beta family members in the study cohort and in an independent roughly 320-donor cohort. The ex vivo response was dominated by HLA-C-restricted CMV-specific TCR beta clonotypes, which also provided the single most frequent clonotype in two of eight donors.

This clonotype was observed many times. The antigen it binds to is not known. No much larger clonotype is one base removed from it; base qualities were not supplied. The CDR3 goes from the cysteine to the phenylalanine over 15 residues. The DNA shown is the 45-base CDR3, in frame from base 1. V is pared back by 2 bases and J by 4 bases, with 12 bases lying between the germline termini. CDR1 and CDR2 are drawn from the germline V gene: SGHTA, FQGTGA. TCRdb shows the sequencer as Illumina HiSeq 1500. TCRdb reprocessing: public reads trimmed at Q25 with fastp, clones called with MiXCR, in-frame beta chains kept. Under each unique CDR3 protein, matching rows form one entry showing the most common genes and DNA. This sample has approximately 70,000 distinct CDR3 sequences in its table, and about 4.2% of those were observed once. The top ten hold around 21% of the sample.

This clonotype was sampled from a human donor in good health (CMV status not recorded). Some clones in this sample may be carry-over from other donors' samples. Sequencing was performed on PBMCs. The chain couples TRBV7-3 to TRBJ2-1; a tentative D match to TRBD2 spans 6 bases. The DNA sequence is given as TGTGCCAGCAGCTTAGGGGCTAGCGAATACAATGAGCAGTTCTTC. Its amino acids are CASSLGASEYNEQFF. The entire variable domain, with the stretches around the CDR3 drawn from the reference TRBV7-3 and TRBJ2-1 proteins, is GAGVSQTPSNKVTEKGKYVELRCDPISGHTALYWYRQSLGQGPEFLIYFQGTGAADDSGLPNDRFFAVRPEGSVSTLKIQRTERGDSAVYLCASSLGASEYNEQFFGPGTRLTVL.